This T cell receptor (beta chain) comes out of a study of radiotherapy plus CTLA-4 blockade in lung cancer. Study-level information: There were objective responses in 18% of patients, and over 30% had disease control. General observations from the study: Early shifts in blood T cell clones, with interferon-beta, reportedly predicted response best. In blood, tumor-derived TCR clones expanded after radiotherapy plus ipilimumab.

Worth noting for this clone: Its antigen is as yet unknown.

Profiling relied on immunoSEQ multiplex PCR, and the TCRdb table lists in-frame clones only, not all of them. This table has some 52,000 clones, 65% to 85% appearing once. V dropped 4 bases and J dropped 6; count of bases not matched to a gene: 3. The V gene's germline CDR1 is SGHTA and CDR2 FQGNSA. The CDR3 runs to 13 residues. The specimen comprised peripheral blood, sampled from a patient treated with radiotherapy plus ipilimumab. The receptor was derived from a human donor with non-small cell lung cancer who had a partial response to radiotherapy plus ipilimumab. V usage is TRBV7-2 and J usage is TRBJ2-1; 7 bases fit TRBD2. Here the CDR3 DNA reads TGTGCCAGCAGCTCGCCGGGAGGCAATGAGCAGTTCTTC. This codes for CASSSPGGNEQFF.